This T cell receptor (beta chain) came from a study of beta chain features in type 1 diabetes. Study background: Healthy donors, compared against patients, showed similar age, gender and cell yields. Overall study results and limits: For patients, the naive, central memory and Treg TCRB repertoires appeared more alike than for healthy donors. Type 1 diabetes patients showed a moderate but significant shortening of TCRB CDR3s in all four CD4+ subsets. cDNA sequencing could over-represent cells with high TCR expression.

On this clone itself: What it binds is not known.

The sequenced template was cDNA made from the entire isolated RNA. The average output of naive, central memory and regulatory T cell samples was several million reads. Assay used: immunoSEQ multiplex PCR; TCRdb lists only in-frame clones, some missing. The sample lists around 110,000 clones, 15% to 20% occurring once. CDR3 size: 14 residues. The V gene's germline CDR1 is SQVTM and CDR2 ANQGSEA. Trimming shortened V by 7 bases and J by 5 bases, and 20 bases separated the two germline ends. The sequencing sample was made of central memory CD4+ T cells from blood. The genes are TRBV29-1 and TRBJ1-1; D uncertain. The clonotype comes from a man under 40 with type 1 diabetes. The CDR3 DNA reads as TGCAGCGCTGCTCCTCTAGGTACCTGGACTGAAGCTTTCTTT. Translation gives CSAAPLGTWTEAFF.